This paragraph covers one T cell receptor beta chain sequence. This CDR3 is 15 amino acids long. V lost 3 bases and J 1 base, leaving 11 bases between the germline ends. Germline CDR1 is SGHNT and CDR2 is YENEEA. The data originate from a study of blood T cell repertoires in COVID-19. On the study more broadly: COVID-19 samples, acute and convalescent, were from the United States, Italy and Spain. The analysed material was cDNA or gDNA that came from T cells, B-cell-depleted T cells, or PBMCs.

Authors' data handling: Reference gene primer amplification gave estimated nucleated cell counts. Measured with immunoSEQ multiplex PCR; TCRdb has only the in-frame clones, and not every one. For V, J and clone size, that table is used; D and trimming come from the DNA. The sample lists 88,000 or so clones; 65% to 90% were seen once. The chain joins TRBV11-3 to TRBJ2-3, with D unclear. The TCR sequence derives from a man aged 55-75 years with acute or convalescent COVID-19. The sample comprised peripheral blood. The CDR3 nucleotides read TGTGCCAGCAGCTTCGACTCGAAACGCACAGATACGCAGTATTTT. This codes for CASSFDSKRTDTQYF.